A single sample gave rise to the 22 T cell receptor beta chains below, sequenced in a study of T cells in Graves' hyperthyroidism and ophthalmopathy. TCR beta CDR3 sequences were amplified from RNA transcripts. The TCR CDR3 was amplified in a first-round RT-PCR using the HTBI primer set. MiXCR was run by TCRdb on the multiplex PCR reads, yielding one entry per CDR3 protein. In the table there are 350,000 to 400,000 distinct CDR3 sequences, approximately 18% of which are singletons. Specimen: blood. The receptors shown here come from a man younger than 35 with Graves' ophthalmopathy.

This clonotype has just a few counts. V usage is TRBV15 and J usage is TRBJ2-7; 10 bases map to TRBD1. V was pared by 0 bases and J by 2 bases, with 4 bases of the junction left unmatched. Germline V lookup: CDR1 LNHNV, CDR2 YYDKDF (reference sequence). The CDR3 covers 16 residues. Here the CDR3 DNA reads TGTGCCACCAGCAGAGATGCGGGACAGGGGACCTACGAGCAGTACTTC. It encodes CATSRDAGQGTYEQYF.

V gene TRBV7-8 combines with J gene TRBJ2-1; the match to TRBD2 covers 11 bases. CDR1 SGHVS and CDR2 FQNEAQ come from the germline V gene. V lost 6 bases, J lost 4 bases, and 8 bases stayed unmatched. The CDR3 runs to 16 residues. The CDR3 DNA reads TGTGCCAGCAGTTCTAGCGGGGGGTCAAGATACAATGAGCAGTTCTTC. Translated, it gives CASSSSGGSRYNEQFF.

The chain combines TRBV12-3 or TRBV12-4 with TRBJ2-3; D is ambiguous. The CDR3 has 11 residues. Trimming removed 5 bases from V and 7 bases from J, with 7 bases in between. DNA of the CDR3: TGTGCCAGCAGTAATATGAATACGCAGTATTTT. Its translation is CASSNMNTQYF.

This clonotype was seen more than once but under ten times. The chain combines TRBV13 with TRBJ2-7, with 7 positions matching TRBD1. The CDR3 sequence is 15 residues long. Per germline, CDR1 PRHDT and CDR2 FYEKMQ (reference sequence). After removal of 3 bases from V and 3 bases from J, the junction contained 8 bases not matched to a gene. The CDR3 sequence: CASSFPEQGNYEQYF. The CDR3 DNA is TGTGCCAGCAGCTTTCCGGAACAGGGGAACTACGAGCAGTACTTC.

This clonotype was observed a handful of times. This chain links TRBV14 with TRBJ1-2; D is ambiguous. With 7 bases removed from V and 4 bases from J, the gap between germline ends came to 19 bases. The CDR3 extends over 15 amino acids. Germline V CDR1 and CDR2: SGHDN, FVKESK. The CDR3 DNA follows: TGTGCCAGCACTCACTCCCGGGAGGAGATCTATGGCTACACCTTC. Protein product: CASTHSREEIYGYTF.

This clonotype showed up just a few times. The chain recombines TRBV4-1 with TRBJ2-2; D is unresolved. Trimming pared 1 base from V and 2 bases from J, leaving 5 bases between. Per germline, CDR1 MGHRA and CDR2 YSYEKL. This CDR3 spans 14 amino acids. CDR3 DNA: TGCGCCAGCAGCCAAGTCGGAAACACCGGGGAGCTGTTTTTT. Protein product: CASSQVGNTGELFF.

The chain's CDR3 is CASSPPGTGTEAFF. CDR3 nucleotides: TGTGCCAGCAGCCCCCCCGGGACAGGGACTGAAGCTTTCTTT. V and J are TRBV7-2 and TRBJ1-1; 9 nucleotides line up with TRBD1. Germline CDR1 and CDR2: SGHTA and FQGNSA. V was clipped by 5 bases and J by 5 bases; unmatched bases: 6. This CDR3 spans 14 amino acids.

This clonotype turned up a few times. The chain employs TRBV6-1 and TRBJ2-7; D not resolved. V shed 6 bases and J shed 5 bases, with 23 bases lying between them. Germline V gene data show CDR1 as MNHNS and CDR2 as SASEGT. This CDR3 region has 16 residues. The CDR3 DNA follows: TGTGCCAGCAGCCTCCAGTTTGGGTCGTGGCTCCACGAGCAGTACTTC. Protein sequence: CASSLQFGSWLHEQYF.

This clonotype was detected ten times or more. V is TRBV18 and J is TRBJ2-1, with TRBD1 identical over 8 bases. Losses at the gene ends were 2 bases for V and 4 bases for J; bases not matched to a gene: 7. The CDR3 covers 16 residues. Germline values: CDR1 KGHSH, CDR2 LQKENI. For the CDR3, the DNA is TGTGCCAGCTCACCAGGCGGACAGGGCCTATACAATGAGCAGTTCTTC. Translation: CASSPGGQGLYNEQFF.

This clonotype was recorded at least ten times. The rearrangement uses TRBV6-1 and TRBJ1-6; D gene unclear. V was cut by 1 base and J by 6 bases, with 10 bases left in between. This CDR3 has 15 residues. In germline, CDR1 is MNHNS, CDR2 SASEGT. The CDR3 loop is CASSEEVSVNSPLHF. DNA for the CDR3: TGTGCCAGCAGTGAAGAAGTATCGGTTAATTCACCCCTCCACTTT.

This clonotype came up many times. The V and J genes are TRBV7-2 and TRBJ2-1; 7 bases match TRBD2. The J segment lost 0 bases and the V segment lost 3 bases, leaving 2 bases of the junction unmatched. Per germline, CDR1 SGHTA and CDR2 FQGNSA. The CDR3 has 15 amino acids. DNA for the CDR3: TGTGCCAGCAGCTTGAGCGGGGTCTCCTACAATGAGCAGTTCTTC. It codes for CASSLSGVSYNEQFF.

A remark on this clonotype: With a much larger clone just one base away, this may be a read error. The V call is TRBV6-2 or TRBV6-3, the J call TRBJ2-2, with 8 bases fitting TRBD2. The CDR3 is 16 residues long. CDR1 MNHEY and CDR2 SVGEGT come from the germline V gene. The V segment lost 4 bases and the J segment 0 bases; nucleotides outside the gene matches: 4. The CDR3: CASSSPAGANTGELFF. Here the CDR3 DNA reads TGTGCCAGCAGTTCGCCAGCGGGGGCGAACACCGGGGAGCTGTTTTTT.

V and J are TRBV19 and TRBJ2-1, with 13 positions matching TRBD2. The ends lost 5 bases at V and 3 bases at J; junction bases unmatched: 4. The CDR3 is 16 amino acids. Germline CDR1 is LNHDA and CDR2 is SQIVND (reference sequence). The CDR3 sequence: CASSSTSGGLYNEQFF. The CDR3 DNA is TGTGCCAGTAGTTCGACTAGCGGGGGGCTCTACAATGAGCAGTTCTTC.

The table lists this clonotype with many counts. V is TRBV11-2 and J is TRBJ2-7, with D possibly TRBD2 on 6 matching bases. V was pared by 5 bases and J by 2 bases, with 19 bases between. The CDR3 runs 16 residues. The V gene's germline CDR1 is SGHAT and CDR2 FQNNGV. CDR3 loop: CASSPNPGLPAYEQYF. The CDR3 nucleotides are TGTGCCAGCAGCCCCAACCCGGGACTTCCTGCCTACGAGCAGTACTTC.

The rearrangement uses TRBV6-1 and TRBJ2-2; 12 bases are shared with TRBD1. Germline assignment: CDR1 MNHNS and CDR2 SASEGT. CDR3 size: 16 residues. Losses at the gene ends were 8 bases for V and 7 bases for J; bases not matched to a gene: 11. CDR3 nucleotide sequence: TGTGCCAGCCTCAGGGGGGACAGGGGGCAGCACGGGGAGCTGTTTTTT. This sequence encodes CASLRGDRGQHGELFF.

The V gene is TRBV7-9, the J gene TRBJ1-2, with a possible D match to TRBD1 (6 bases). Trimming removed 5 bases from V and 4 bases from J, with 17 bases in between. Per germline, CDR1 SEHNR and CDR2 FQNEAQ (reference sequence). This CDR3 is built from 15 residues. The CDR3 DNA follows: TGTGCCAGCAGCCCACCGGGGGGCAGGGGCTATGGCTACACCTTC. Encoded protein: CASSPPGGRGYGYTF.

In this sample, this clonotype turned up many times. This chain links TRBV28 with TRBJ2-7; D is ambiguous. The germline V gene has CDR1 MDHEN and CDR2 SYDVKM. CDR3 length: 13 residues. V gave up 2 bases and J gave up 2 bases, with 7 bases separating them. CDR3 coding DNA: TGTGCCAGCAGTTTACAGAGAGCCTACGAGCAGTACTTC. Encoded protein: CASSLQRAYEQYF.

V gene TRBV5-8 combines with J gene TRBJ2-5; D is unclear. Germline V gene data show CDR1 as SGHTS and CDR2 as YDEGEE. V shed 1 base and J shed 2 bases, with 9 bases lying between them. This CDR3 region has 14 residues. The CDR3: CASSLLVGQETQYF. In DNA, the CDR3 is TGTGCCAGCAGCTTGTTGGTAGGGCAAGAGACCCAGTACTTC.

The chain joins TRBV20-1 to TRBJ2-5; 7 nucleotides agree with TRBD2. Germline V lookup: CDR1 DFQATT, CDR2 SNEGSKA (reference sequence). Unmatched junction bases numbered 21, after V lost 3 bases and J lost 2 bases. This CDR3 spans 19 amino acids. The CDR3 coding sequence is TGCAGTGCTAGTGGTCCCGGACTAGTTGCCCTCCCGGGACAAGAGACCCAGTACTTC. This translates into CSASGPGLVALPGQETQYF.

This clonotype was seen at least ten times. The chain uses TRBV11-2 and TRBJ2-1, with a tentative D call TRBD1 (5 bases). Trimming removed 0 bases from V and 5 bases from J, with 14 bases in between. Germline CDR1 reads SGHAT; CDR2 reads FQNNGV. The CDR3 sequence is 16 residues long. The CDR3 region is CASSLEVWTTNNEQFF. CDR3 nucleotide sequence: TGTGCCAGCAGCTTAGAGGTGTGGACAACCAACAATGAGCAGTTCTTC.

In this sample, this clonotype turned up a few times. The chain couples TRBV15 to TRBJ2-5; TRBD2 aligns across 10 bases. Germline loops: CDR1 LNHNV, CDR2 YYDKDF (reference sequence). The CDR3 sequence is 15 residues long. Losses at the gene ends were 1 base for V and 4 bases for J; bases not matched to a gene: 3. CDR3 bases: TGTGCCACCAGCAGAGCACTAGCGGGGCTAGAGACCCAGTACTTC. It codes for CATSRALAGLETQYF.

This clonotype was counted only a few times. The chain couples TRBV20-1 to TRBJ2-3, with a possible D match to TRBD2 (7 bases). The CDR3 is 17 amino acids. With 3 bases removed from V and 1 base from J, the gap between germline ends came to 20 bases. Germline CDR1 and CDR2: DFQATT and SNEGSKA (reference sequence). CDR3 sequence reads: CSARDSKGGQGTDTQYF. The CDR3 DNA follows: TGCAGTGCTAGGGATAGTAAGGGGGGGCAGGGCACAGATACGCAGTATTTT.